Listed here is a single T cell receptor (beta chain). This clone was detected a few times. Its antigen has not been determined. Base quality data are lacking; no much larger clone is found one base away. The germline V gene gives CDR1 as SQVTM and CDR2 as ANQGSEA. V is clipped by 7 bases and J by 4 bases, and the sequence between their germline boundaries is 23 bases long. Including cysteine and phenylalanine, the CDR3 has 15 amino acids. Only the CDR3 portion is preserved as DNA: 45 bases, with reading frame beginning at the first base. This entry belongs to a study of blood T cell repertoires in COVID-19 (dated by TCRdb to 2019 to 2021). About the study as a whole: Collaborator samples came from the United States, Italy and Spain and covered acute and convalescent phases of COVID-19. The material from the prospective study consisted of cDNA or gDNA derived from T cells, B-cell-depleted T cells, or PBMCs. Subjects who had been exposed to COVID-19, were actively infected with it, or had recovered from it provided the deeply sampled blood TCRbeta repertoires that made up the dataset. The repertoires were made available in a free public database intended to serve as a resource for research on the immune response to SARS-CoV-2. The samples were drawn from two sources: the first 160 participants of the ongoing ImmuneRACE study, and over 1,000 subjects contributed by 6 global collaborators. A de-identified subject ID, COVID-19 status, age in years and sex were almost always included in the sample metadata. Where available, HLA class I and class II types were obtained from metadata supplied by the sample provider rather than from assay-based typing. Overall study outcomes, separate from this receptor: The amount of clinical and demographic metadata varied by source and participant and was provided uncurated.

Collaborating institutions collected whole blood in K2EDTA tubes following their own protocols. For TCRbeta analysis, collaborator samples were shipped as frozen whole blood, as isolated PBMCs, or as DNA extracted from either sample type. The immunoSEQ Assay, a bias-controlled multiplex PCR, was used to amplify TCRbeta CDR3 regions from genomic DNA. In the paper's pipeline: Nucleated cell counts per sample were estimated from amplification of reference gene primers within the assay. Sequence reads were collapsed and filtered to measure the absolute abundance of every unique TCRbeta CDR3 rearrangement. For each sample, productive Simpson clonality was calculated as the square root of Simpson's diversity index across productive rearrangements. Not all clones reach the TCRdb copy of this immuneACCESS table, which keeps in-frame sequences only. Checked studies attribute under half of the gap to unresolved V genes and leave the rest unexplained. V, J and clone size were drawn from that table, and D and trimming were deduced from the DNA. In all, the sample holds some 260,000 clones, and roughly 80% of those were seen once. The top ten clonotypes cover about 5.3% of the sample.

The sequence came from an elderly woman with active or convalescent COVID-19. Recombination linked TRBV29-1 to TRBJ2-7; tentative D gene TRBD2, with 7 bases matching. The sequencing sample was made of peripheral blood. The DNA is TGCAGCGCCCGAGGGGGGGAGGGAATGTTTTACGAGCAGTACTTC. The encoded protein is CSARGGEGMFYEQYF.